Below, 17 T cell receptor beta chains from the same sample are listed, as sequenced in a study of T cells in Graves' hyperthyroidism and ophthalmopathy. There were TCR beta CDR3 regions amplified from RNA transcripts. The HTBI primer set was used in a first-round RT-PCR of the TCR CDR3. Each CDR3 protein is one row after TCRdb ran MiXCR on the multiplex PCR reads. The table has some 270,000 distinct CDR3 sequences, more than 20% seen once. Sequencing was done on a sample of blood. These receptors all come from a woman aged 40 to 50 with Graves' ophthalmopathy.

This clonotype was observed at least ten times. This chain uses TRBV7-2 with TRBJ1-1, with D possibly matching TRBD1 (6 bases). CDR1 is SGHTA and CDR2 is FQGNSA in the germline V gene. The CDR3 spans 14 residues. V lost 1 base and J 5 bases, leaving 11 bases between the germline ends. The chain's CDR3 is CASSLGQEGTEAFF. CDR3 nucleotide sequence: TGTGCCAGCAGCTTAGGACAGGAGGGGACTGAAGCTTTCTTT.

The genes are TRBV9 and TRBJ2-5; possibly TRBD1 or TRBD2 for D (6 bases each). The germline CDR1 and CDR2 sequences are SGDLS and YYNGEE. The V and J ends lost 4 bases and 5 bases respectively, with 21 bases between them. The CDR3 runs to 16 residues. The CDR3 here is CASSPQLRGAQETQYF. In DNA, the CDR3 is TGTGCCAGCAGCCCCCAGCTTAGGGGGGCCCAGGAGACCCAGTACTTC.

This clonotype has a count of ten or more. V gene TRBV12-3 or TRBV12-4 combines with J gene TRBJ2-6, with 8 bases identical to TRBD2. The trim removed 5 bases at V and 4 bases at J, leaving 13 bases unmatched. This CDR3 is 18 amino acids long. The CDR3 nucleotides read TGTGCCAGCAGTCTCAAGGGGGGACTAGTTCTCGGGGCCAACGTCCTGACTTTC. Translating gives CASSLKGGLVLGANVLTF.

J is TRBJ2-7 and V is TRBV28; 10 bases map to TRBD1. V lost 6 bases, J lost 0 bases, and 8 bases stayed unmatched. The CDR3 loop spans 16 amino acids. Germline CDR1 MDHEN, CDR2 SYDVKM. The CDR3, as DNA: TGTGCCAGCAGAGGCCAGGACAGGGGGGGCTCCTACGAGCAGTACTTC. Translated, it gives CASRGQDRGGSYEQYF. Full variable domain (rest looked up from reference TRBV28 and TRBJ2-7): DVKVTQSSRYLVKRTGEKVFLECVQDMDHENMFWYRQDPGLGLRLIYFSYDVKMKEKGDIPEGYSVSREKKERFSLILESASTNQTSMYLCASRGQDRGGSYEQYFGPGTRLTVT.

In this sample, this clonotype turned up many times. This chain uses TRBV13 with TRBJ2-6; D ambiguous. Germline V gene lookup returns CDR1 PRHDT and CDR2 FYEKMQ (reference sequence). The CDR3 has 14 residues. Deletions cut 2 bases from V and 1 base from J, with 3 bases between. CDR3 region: CASSLYSGANVLTF. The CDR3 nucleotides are TGTGCCAGCAGCTTATATTCTGGGGCCAACGTCCTGACTTTC.

As DNA, the CDR3 is TGTGCCAGCAGTTCATTGGATTTTTACGAGCAGTACTTC. This gives the protein CASSSLDFYEQYF. This sequence joins TRBV12-3 or TRBV12-4 and TRBJ2-7; no definite D call. The CDR3 extends over 13 amino acids. The germline V and J ends were trimmed by 4 bases and 4 bases, with 11 bases remaining between them.

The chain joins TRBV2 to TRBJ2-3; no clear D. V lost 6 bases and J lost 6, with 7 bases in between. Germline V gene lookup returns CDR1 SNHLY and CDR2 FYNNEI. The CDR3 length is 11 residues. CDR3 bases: TGTGCCAGCAGGTCTTTGGATACGCAGTATTTT. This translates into CASRSLDTQYF. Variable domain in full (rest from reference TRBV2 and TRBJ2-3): EPEVTQTPSHQVTQMGQEVILRCVPISNHLYFYWYRQILGQKVEFLVSFYNNEISEKSEIFDDQFSVERPDGSNFTLKIRSTKLEDSAMYFCASRSLDTQYFGPGTRLTVL.

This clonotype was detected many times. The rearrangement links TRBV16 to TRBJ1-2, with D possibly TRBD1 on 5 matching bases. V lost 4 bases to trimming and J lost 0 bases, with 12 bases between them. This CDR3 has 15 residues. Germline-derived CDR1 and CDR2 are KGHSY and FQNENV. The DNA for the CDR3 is TGTGCCAGCAGCCGATCCGACAGTGCTAACTATGGCTACACCTTC. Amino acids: CASSRSDSANYGYTF.

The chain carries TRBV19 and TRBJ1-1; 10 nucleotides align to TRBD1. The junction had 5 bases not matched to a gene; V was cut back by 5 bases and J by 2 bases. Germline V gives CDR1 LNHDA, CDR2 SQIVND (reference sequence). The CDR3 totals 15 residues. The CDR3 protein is CASSSGQGLNTEAFF. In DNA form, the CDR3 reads TGTGCCAGTAGTTCGGGACAGGGGCTTAACACTGAAGCTTTCTTT.

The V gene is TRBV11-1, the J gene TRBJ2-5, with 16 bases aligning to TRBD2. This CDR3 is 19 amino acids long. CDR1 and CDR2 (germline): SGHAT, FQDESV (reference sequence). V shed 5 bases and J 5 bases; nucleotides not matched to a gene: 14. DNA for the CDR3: TGTGCCAGCAGCCTCACCGGGACTAGCGGGAGGGCCCTGGGGGAGACCCAGTACTTC. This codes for CASSLTGTSGRALGETQYF. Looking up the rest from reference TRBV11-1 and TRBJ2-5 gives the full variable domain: EAEVAQSPRYKITEKSQAVAFWCDPISGHATLYWYRQILGQGPELLVQFQDESVVDDSQLPKDRFSAERLKGVDSTLKIQPAELGDSAMYLCASSLTGTSGRALGETQYFGPGTRLLVL.

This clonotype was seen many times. This CDR3 reads CSALKGELFF. The DNA for the CDR3 is TGCAGTGCGCTCAAGGGGGAGCTGTTTTTT. This chain links TRBV20-1 with TRBJ2-2; D is ambiguous. This CDR3 has 10 residues. V lost 6 bases and J lost 8, with 7 bases in between. Looked up from germline, CDR1 is DFQATT and CDR2 is SNEGSKA (reference sequence).

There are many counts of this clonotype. CDR3 sequence: CASSLGGLAGVWETQYF. The CDR3 DNA reads TGTGCCAGCAGCTTAGGAGGACTAGCGGGAGTCTGGGAGACCCAGTACTTC. The chain is built from TRBV7-2 and TRBJ2-5; 13 nucleotides match TRBD2. After removal of 1 base from V and 5 bases from J, the junction contained 7 bases not matched to a gene. CDR3 length: 17 residues. From germline, CDR1 is SGHTA and CDR2 FQGNSA.

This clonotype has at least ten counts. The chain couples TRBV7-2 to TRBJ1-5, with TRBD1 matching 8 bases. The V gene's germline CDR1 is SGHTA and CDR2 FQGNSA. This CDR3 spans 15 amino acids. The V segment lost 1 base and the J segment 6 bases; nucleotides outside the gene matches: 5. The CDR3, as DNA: TGTGCCAGCAGCTTAGGGGGACAGGATGTTCAGCCCCAGCATTTT. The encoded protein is CASSLGGQDVQPQHF.

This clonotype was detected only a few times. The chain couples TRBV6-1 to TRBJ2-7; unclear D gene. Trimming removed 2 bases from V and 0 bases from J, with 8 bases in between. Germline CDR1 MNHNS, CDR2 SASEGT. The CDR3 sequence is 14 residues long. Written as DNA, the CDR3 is TGTGCCAGCAGTGAAAGCCGGGTCTCCTACGAGCAGTACTTC. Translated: CASSESRVSYEQYF.

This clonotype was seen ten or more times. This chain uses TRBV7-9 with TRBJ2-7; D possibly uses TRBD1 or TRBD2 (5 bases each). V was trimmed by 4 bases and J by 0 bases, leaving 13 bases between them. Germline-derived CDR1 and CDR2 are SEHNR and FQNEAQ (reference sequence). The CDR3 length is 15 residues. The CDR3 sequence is CASSSYRDGSYEQYF. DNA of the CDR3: TGTGCCAGCAGCTCATACCGGGACGGCTCCTACGAGCAGTACTTC. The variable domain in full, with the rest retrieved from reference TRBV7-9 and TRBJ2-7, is DTGVSQNPRHKITKRGQNVTFRCDPISEHNRLYWYRQTLGQGPEFLTYFQNEAQLEKSRLLSDRFSAERPKGSFSTLEIQRTEQGDSAMYLCASSSYRDGSYEQYFGPGTRLTVT.

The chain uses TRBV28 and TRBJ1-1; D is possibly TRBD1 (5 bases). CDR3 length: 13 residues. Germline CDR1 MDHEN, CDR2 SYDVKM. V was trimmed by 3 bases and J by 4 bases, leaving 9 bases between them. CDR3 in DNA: TGTGCCAGCAGTTTGTTTGGGGGCACTGAAGCTTTCTTT. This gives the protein CASSLFGGTEAFF.

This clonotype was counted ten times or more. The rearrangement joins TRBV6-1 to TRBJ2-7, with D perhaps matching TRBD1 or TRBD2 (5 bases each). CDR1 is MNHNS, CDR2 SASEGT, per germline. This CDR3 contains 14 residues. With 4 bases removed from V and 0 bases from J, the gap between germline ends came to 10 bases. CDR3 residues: CASSGMGPSYEQYF. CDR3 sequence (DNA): TGTGCCAGCAGTGGGATGGGACCCTCCTACGAGCAGTACTTC.